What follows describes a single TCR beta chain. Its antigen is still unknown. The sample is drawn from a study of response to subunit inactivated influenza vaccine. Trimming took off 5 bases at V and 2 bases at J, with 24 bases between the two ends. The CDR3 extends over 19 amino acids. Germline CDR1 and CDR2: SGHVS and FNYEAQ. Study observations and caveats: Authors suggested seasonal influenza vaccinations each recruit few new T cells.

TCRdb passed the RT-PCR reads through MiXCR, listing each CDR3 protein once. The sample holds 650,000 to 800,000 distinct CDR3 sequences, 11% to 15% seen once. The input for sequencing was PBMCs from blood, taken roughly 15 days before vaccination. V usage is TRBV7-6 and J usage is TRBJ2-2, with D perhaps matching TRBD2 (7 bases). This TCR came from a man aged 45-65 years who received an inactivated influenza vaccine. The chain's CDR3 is CASSPRGAEARLNTGELFF. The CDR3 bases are TGTGCCAGCAGCCCCCGGGGGGCCGAAGCTCGACTTAACACCGGGGAGCTGTTTTTT.